A selection of T cell receptor beta chains follows, all from one sample in a study of early stage breast cancer tumors. Clones were sequenced by immunoSEQ multiplex PCR, and TCRdb holds only the in-frame ones, with some missing. This sample has over 4,500 clones, with roughly two thirds found just once. The sequenced material came from breast tumor tissue. These receptors all stem from a person aged 45 to 59 with breast cancer. CDR3s include the opening cysteine and the closing phenylalanine or tryptophan. A D gene is named only where the DNA matches it firmly. Clone size, where shown, is once, few, many, or a class for clones that have expanded.

size	V	D	J	DNA	CDR3
.	TRBV7-2	.	TRBJ1-1	TGTGCCAGCAGCTTCTCTTGGAACACTGAAGCTTTCTTT	CASSFSWNTEAFF
.	TRBV6-5	.	TRBJ1-2	TGTGCCAGCAGTTACAGGACAGAGATTAACTATGGCTACACCTTC	CASSYRTEINYGYTF
medium-sized	TRBV27	.	TRBJ2-2	TGTGCCAGCAGTTTCCAGGTCGCGGGTACCGGGGAGCTGTTTTTT	CASSFQVAGTGELFF
few	TRBV6-1	.	TRBJ1-2	TGTGCCAGCAGAGCAGGGTCCGGCTACACCTTC	CASRAGSGYTF
.	TRBV5-1	TRBD2	TRBJ2-3	TGCGCCAGCAGCTTGATCGGGACTAGGAGGCATTTT	CASSLIGTRRHF
.	TRBV7-2	.	TRBJ2-1	TGTGCCAGCAGCATATTAGCGACAGGCGCCGCGTACAATGAGCAGTTCTTC	CASSILATGAAYNEQFF
.	TRBV7-2	.	TRBJ1-5	TGTGCCAGCAGCCCAGGGGCCTATAGGCCCCAGCATTTT	CASSPGAYRPQHF
.	TRBV6-5	.	TRBJ1-6	TGTGCCAGCAGTTACTCACAGGGCGGTTCACCCCTCCACTTT	CASSYSQGGSPLHF
.	TRBV7-9	TRBD2	TRBJ2-4	TGTGCCAGCAGCTTGGTCCTAGCGGGAGGAGTAATAAAAAACATTCAGTACTTC	CASSLVLAGGVIKNIQYF
.	TRBV18	TRBD2	TRBJ2-1	TGTGCCAGCTCACGTCAGGGGCCCAGCGGGAGCTCCTACAATGAGCAGTTCTTC	CASSRQGPSGSSYNEQFF
.	TRBV2	TRBD1	TRBJ1-5	TGTGCCAGCGAGACAGGGTCCTATCAGCCCCAGCATTTT	CASETGSYQPQHF
.	TRBV11-3	TRBD2	TRBJ2-3	TGTGCCAGCAGCTCCCGCGGGGGGGGCACAGATACGCAGTATTTT	CASSSRGGGTDTQYF
.	TRBV21-1	.	TRBJ2-3	TGTGCCAGCAGCAAAGCACGGACTTCGGGGGGCACAGATACGCAGTATTTT	CASSKARTSGGTDTQYF
.	TRBV5-4	.	TRBJ2-5	TGTGCCAGCAGCTTGAGTGGGCTGGAGACCCAGTACTTC	CASSLSGLETQYF
.	TRBV29-1	TRBD2	TRBJ2-5	TGCAGCGTTGACGGGAGGGAAGAGACCCAGTACTTC	CSVDGREETQYF
.	TRBV14	TRBD2	TRBJ2-5	TGTGCCAGCAGCCAAGTCGGAAGCGGGAGAAATGGAGAGACCCAGTACTTC	CASSQVGSGRNGETQYF
.	TRBV6-1	.	TRBJ2-5	TGTGCCAGCAAGGGACTCCAAGAGACCCAGTACTTC	CASKGLQETQYF
.	TRBV15	TRBD2	TRBJ2-2	TGTGCCACCAGCGCAAGATTCTCCACAGCACTAGCGGGAGGCACCGGGGAGCTGTTTTTT	CATSARFSTALAGGTGELFF
.	TRBV5-5	.	TRBJ2-5	TGTGCCAGCAGCTTGGTGGGGCAGGGGGAGACCCAGTACTTC	CASSLVGQGETQYF
.	TRBV27	.	TRBJ2-1	TGTGCCAGCAGTTTATTCTCTCGGAATGAGCAGTTCTTC	CASSLFSRNEQFF
few	TRBV6-1	TRBD1	TRBJ2-7	TGTGCCAGCTTCTCTCCGGGACAGGGGGACTACGAGCAGTACTTC	CASFSPGQGDYEQYF
.	TRBV7-2	TRBD2	TRBJ2-3	TGTGCCAGCAGCTTAGGTATTGGCGGGGGGGTCAGCACAGATACGCAGTATTTT	CASSLGIGGGVSTDTQYF
.	TRBV5-4	TRBD2	TRBJ2-3	TGTGCCAGCAGCTTGACTAGCGGGGGGGTCACAGATACGCAGTATTTT	CASSLTSGGVTDTQYF
.	TRBV19	.	TRBJ2-7	TGTGCCAGTAGTACAACAGGGTCTTCCTCCTACGAGCAGTACTTC	CASSTTGSSSYEQYF
.	TRBV11-3	.	TRBJ1-2	TGTGCCAGCAGCTTAGGACAGTATGGCTACACCTTC	CASSLGQYGYTF
.	TRBV18	.	TRBJ2-5	TGTGCCAGCTCAACGGACCCTCGGTGGGAGACCCAGTACTTC	CASSTDPRWETQYF
.	TRBV6-5	.	TRBJ1-3	TGTGCCAGCAAGGGGGGGTTCTCTGGAAACACCATATATTTT	CASKGGFSGNTIYF
few	TRBV14	TRBD1	TRBJ2-7	TGTGCCAGCAGCCGAGACAGGGCTCGGAACGAGCAGTACTTC	CASSRDRARNEQYF
once	TRBV11-3	TRBD1	TRBJ2-1	TGTGCCAGCAGCTTTATTACAGGGGGATCCGATGAGCAGTTCTTC	CASSFITGGSDEQFF
.	TRBV6-5	.	TRBJ2-2	TGTGCCAGCAGTTACGGAGGCAGGCCCACCGGGGAGCTGTTTTTT	CASSYGGRPTGELFF
.	TRBV11-2	.	TRBJ1-1	TGTGCCAGCAGCCCTAGAGGGAACACTGAAGCTTTCTTT	CASSPRGNTEAFF
few	TRBV27	.	TRBJ1-5	TGTGCCAGCAGTTCTTTTGAAGGGGCGAATCAGCCCCAGCATTTT	CASSSFEGANQPQHF
.	TRBV5-6	TRBD1	TRBJ1-4	TGTGCCAGCAGTTGGACAGGGGATGTGGAAAAACTGTTTTTT	CASSWTGDVEKLFF
.	TRBV4-2	.	TRBJ2-7	TGTGCCAGCAGCCAAGAGACGACTAGAGTCTACGAGCAGTACTTC	CASSQETTRVYEQYF
few	TRBV14	TRBD1	TRBJ2-1	TGTGCCAGCAGCCAAGGGACAGGGCTTGTGGGGTTCTTC	CASSQGTGLVGFF
few	TRBV7-9	.	TRBJ2-7	TGTGCCAGCAGCTTAGTAGGTAGCGGGACAGAATACGAGCAGTACTTC	CASSLVGSGTEYEQYF
.	TRBV29-1	.	TRBJ1-1	TGCAGCGTTGACAGGGGCGGGTGGAACACTGAAGCTTTCTTT	CSVDRGGWNTEAFF
.	TRBV28	TRBD1	TRBJ2-7	TGTGCCAGCAGCCCCCTGAAAGGGACAGGAACCTACGAGCAGTACTTC	CASSPLKGTGTYEQYF
.	TRBV12-2	.	TRBJ1-5	TGTGCGCACTACCCCCGGGGAGGGACCTACATTAGCAATCAGCCCCAGCATTTT	CAHYPRGGTYISNQPQHF
.	TRBV19	.	TRBJ2-2	TGTGCCAGTAGTATGGAGGGAGTGGGCCGGTGGAAAACCGGGGAGCTGTTTTTT	CASSMEGVGRWKTGELFF
.	TRBV5-1	.	TRBJ1-3	TGCGCCAGCAGCCCCGGGACCACTGGAAACACCATATATTTT	CASSPGTTGNTIYF
.	TRBV27	.	TRBJ2-2	TGTGCCAGCAATAGGGTGACAGCGACCACCGGGGAGCTGTTTTTT	CASNRVTATTGELFF
.	TRBV19	.	TRBJ1-2	TGTGCCAGTAGTATAGCACCCTCAGCTAACTATGGCTACACCTTC	CASSIAPSANYGYTF
few	TRBV6-1	.	TRBJ1-1	TGTGCCAGCAGCCAGGGGTTTTTCACTGAAGCTTTCTTT	CASSQGFFTEAFF